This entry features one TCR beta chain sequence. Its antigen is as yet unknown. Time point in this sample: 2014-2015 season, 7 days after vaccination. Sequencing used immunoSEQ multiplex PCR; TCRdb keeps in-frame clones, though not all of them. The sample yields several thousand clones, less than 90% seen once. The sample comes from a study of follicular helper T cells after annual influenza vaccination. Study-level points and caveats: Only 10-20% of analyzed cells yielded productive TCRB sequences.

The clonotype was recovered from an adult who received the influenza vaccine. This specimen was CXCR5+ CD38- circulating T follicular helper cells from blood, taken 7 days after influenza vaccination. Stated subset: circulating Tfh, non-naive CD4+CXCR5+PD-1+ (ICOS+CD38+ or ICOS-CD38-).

The CDR3 DNA follows: TGTGCCAGCAGCTTAATAGTCTCCGACAATCAGCCCCAGCATTTT. It yields the protein CASSLIVSDNQPQHF. The chain employs TRBV7-8 and TRBJ1-5; D gene unclear. The CDR3 extends over 15 amino acids. Germline CDR1 is SGHVS and CDR2 is FQNEAQ. V dropped 2 bases and J dropped 3 bases, with 11 bases sitting between them.